The T cell receptor (beta chain) under discussion was sequenced for a study of OX40 agonist ivuxolimab in advanced cancers. At the level of the study: Ivuxolimab doses were 0.01, 0.1, 0.3, 1.5, 3 or 10 mg/kg every 2 weeks. A history of anti-PD-1, anti-PD-L1 or anti-CTLA-4 therapy was acceptable, and more than 30% had some.

There are 13 residues in the CDR3. V was clipped by 2 bases and J by 6 bases, with 10 bases between them. CDR1 SEHNR and CDR2 FQNEAQ come from the germline V gene (reference sequence). At cycle 4 day 1, cycle 7 day 1, and baseline, blood was sampled. The table came from immunoSEQ multiplex PCR; TCRdb's copy has only in-frame clones and leaves some out. Here the sample spans some 63,000 clones, more than 80% being singletons. Sample: CD4+ or CD8+ T cells sorted from blood, taken in a trial of the OX40 agonist ivuxolimab. The J gene is TRBJ1-2, the V gene TRBV7-9; no reliable D call. The source of this sequence is an adult with an advanced solid tumor such as melanoma, head and neck, liver or kidney cancer. The CDR3 reads CASSLREMDGYTF. CDR3 in DNA: TGTGCCAGCAGCTTACGGGAGATGGATGGCTACACCTTC.